Shown below are 30 T cell receptor beta chains from a single sample sequenced in a study of fetal regulatory T cell absence and autoimmunity. Using immunoSEQ multiplex PCR, the repertoire was profiled, and TCRdb retains in-frame clones only, with some absent. The sample yields roughly 95,000 clones, 55% to 75% seen once. Material: pancreas tissue. These receptors were obtained from a male donor with IPEX syndrome.

The chain employs TRBV6-5 and TRBJ2-5; 8 bases align to TRBD2. The trim removed 0 bases at V and 7 bases at J, leaving 7 bases unmatched. CDR3 length equals 15 residues. Germline V gene sequence: CDR1 MNHEY, CDR2 SVGAGI. DNA of the CDR3: TGTGCCAGCAGTTACTCGAGCGGGGGATGGGCGACCCAGTACTTC. Protein sequence: CASSYSSGGWATQYF.

The chain carries TRBV5-1 and TRBJ1-2; D possibly corresponds to TRBD1 (5 bases). Trimming pared 1 base from V and 8 bases from J, leaving 15 bases between. The CDR3 has 14 amino acids. Germline V lookup: CDR1 SGHRS, CDR2 YFSETQ. CDR3 amino acids: CASSLFSRVSGYTF. CDR3 bases: TGCGCCAGCAGCTTGTTTAGCAGGGTGAGCGGCTACACCTTC. The variable domain in full, completed from reference TRBV5-1 and TRBJ1-2, reads KAGVTQTPRYLIKTRGQQVTLSCSPISGHRSVSWYQQTPGQGLQFLFEYFSETQRNKGNFPGRFSGRQFSNSRSEMNVSTLELGDSALYLCASSLFSRVSGYTFGSGTRLTVV.

This chain connects TRBV7-6 to TRBJ2-3; 10 bases line up with TRBD2. CDR3 length: 16 amino acids. With 5 bases clipped from V and 3 bases from J, the junction kept 8 bases outside the gene matches. Germline assignment: CDR1 SGHVS and CDR2 FNYEAQ. The CDR3 sequence is CASSAGTSEGTDTQYF. The CDR3 DNA reads as TGTGCCAGCAGCGCTGGGACTAGCGAAGGAACAGATACGCAGTATTTT.

The chain employs TRBV6-6 and TRBJ2-1; 11 nucleotides agree with TRBD2. Germline trimming cut 1 base from V and 6 bases from J; bases unmatched to any gene: 2. Germline values: CDR1 MNHNY, CDR2 SVGAGI (reference sequence). This CDR3 is built from 15 residues. Here the CDR3 reads CASSYYSGRANEQFF. The CDR3 DNA reads TGTGCCAGCAGTTACTATAGCGGGAGGGCCAATGAGCAGTTCTTC.

The chain joins TRBV10-3 to TRBJ2-1, with 11 bases fitting TRBD2. Germline CDR1 ENHRY, CDR2 SYGVKD. There are 20 residues in the CDR3. J gave up 0 bases and V 4 bases, and 14 bases lay outside the gene matches. DNA for the CDR3: TGTGCCATCAGTGTCCCCGCGGGTAGCGGGAGGGAAAGCTCCTACAATGAGCAGTTCTTC. Protein product: CAISVPAGSGRESSYNEQFF.

This clone came up a few times. The chain is built from TRBV5-5 and TRBJ1-2; 7 bases align to TRBD1. V shed 4 bases, J shed 4 bases, and the junction held 10 bases outside the gene matches. The germline gives CDR1 SGHKS, CDR2 YYEKEE (reference sequence). The CDR3 extends over 15 amino acids. The CDR3 bases are TGTGCCAGCAGCACCCAACCGGGACAGAGCTATGGCTACACCTTC. It yields the protein CASSTQPGQSYGYTF.

J is TRBJ2-5 and V is TRBV11-2; D is possibly TRBD2 (6 bases). The CDR3 covers 16 residues. Germline V gene sequence: CDR1 SGHAT, CDR2 FQNNGV. V gave up 1 base and J gave up 5 bases, with 17 bases separating them. In DNA, the CDR3 is TGTGCCAGCAGCTTAGTTGGGGGATGGGGGAGGGAGACCCAGTACTTC. Its protein is CASSLVGGWGRETQYF.

The chain couples TRBV5-1 to TRBJ2-5; TRBD2 agrees at 11 bases. The CDR3 is 16 amino acids. The J segment lost 0 bases and the V segment lost 4 bases, leaving 5 bases of the junction unmatched. Germline CDR1 and CDR2: SGHRS and YFSETQ. For the CDR3, the DNA is TGCGCCAGCAGCCCGGGACTAGCGGTTTACCAAGAGACCCAGTACTTC. Translation: CASSPGLAVYQETQYF.

This clone occurred a few times. The chain uses TRBV30 and TRBJ2-1; TRBD1 aligns across 10 bases. The CDR3 sequence is 16 residues long. V lost 4 bases to trimming and J lost 4 bases; unmatched junction nucleotides: 10. CDR1 GTSNPN and CDR2 SVGIG come from the germline V gene (reference sequence). The CDR3 protein is CAWTDIGTGDYNEQFF. As DNA, the CDR3 is TGTGCCTGGACCGATATCGGGACAGGGGATTACAATGAGCAGTTCTTC.

This sequence joins TRBV19 and TRBJ2-7; D might be TRBD2 (5 bases). Trimming removed 1 base from V and 1 base from J, with 8 bases in between. CDR3 length: 14 amino acids. Germline-derived CDR1 and CDR2 are LNHDA and SQIVND (reference sequence). The CDR3 region is CASSIGRGSYEQYF. In DNA, the CDR3 is TGTGCCAGTAGTATAGGCCGGGGATCCTACGAGCAGTACTTC.

This clone was seen only once. The gene calls are TRBV7-9 and TRBJ1-5, with 7 positions matching TRBD1. Germline-derived CDR1 and CDR2 are SEHNR and FQNEAQ (reference sequence). Trimming at V came to 4 bases and at J to 3 bases, leaving 3 bases not matched to a gene. This CDR3 has 14 amino acids. The CDR3 loop reads CASSYGQANQPQHF. CDR3 DNA: TGTGCCAGCAGCTACGGACAGGCCAATCAGCCCCAGCATTTT.

The chain joins TRBV6-5 to TRBJ2-7; 12 bases are shared with TRBD2. Germline values: CDR1 MNHEY, CDR2 SVGAGI. The V segment lost 7 bases and the J segment 4 bases; nucleotides outside the gene matches: 8. The CDR3 runs 15 residues. CDR3 sequence: CASKRTSGNGYEQYF. The CDR3 bases are TGTGCCAGCAAGAGGACTAGCGGGAATGGGTACGAGCAGTACTTC.

The chain couples TRBV6-1 to TRBJ2-3; 8 bases map to TRBD1. The CDR3 loop spans 13 amino acids. Trimming took 8 bases from V and 6 from J; bases not matched to a gene: 7. Germline CDR1 and CDR2: MNHNS and SASEGT. CDR3 protein: CASHQRQGDTQYF. Written as DNA, the CDR3 is TGTGCCAGCCACCAAAGACAGGGGGATACGCAGTATTTT.

The V and J genes are TRBV27 and TRBJ2-1; 10 bases map to TRBD1. The CDR3 has 15 amino acids. V trimming: 6 bases; J trimming: 7 bases; junction bases outside the gene matches: 9. Germline CDR1 is MNHEY and CDR2 is SMNVEV (reference sequence). CDR3 sequence reads: CASSTGTGAGNEQFF. DNA of the CDR3: TGTGCCAGCAGCACCGGGACAGGGGCGGGGAATGAGCAGTTCTTC.

The V and J genes are TRBV18 and TRBJ1-3, with TRBD1 as a possible D gene (6 bases). The V gene lost 0 bases and the J gene lost 0 bases, with 6 bases spanning the gap. CDR3 length equals 15 residues. Germline V gene sequence: CDR1 KGHSH, CDR2 LQKENI. CDR3: CASSPPDSSGNTIYF. In DNA form, the CDR3 reads TGTGCCAGCTCACCACCGGACAGCTCTGGAAACACCATATATTTT.

V and J are TRBV11-2 and TRBJ2-1; 13 bases map to TRBD2. Trimming cost V 3 bases and J 4 bases; bases outside gene matches: 3. The germline V gene has CDR1 SGHAT and CDR2 FQNNGV. The CDR3 contains 16 residues. The CDR3 is CASSFGTSGMYNEQFF. CDR3 DNA sequence: TGTGCCAGCAGCTTCGGGACTAGCGGGATGTACAATGAGCAGTTCTTC.

CDR3 loop: CASRAPRGYGYTF. In nucleotides, the CDR3 is TGTGCCAGCAGGGCCCCCAGGGGCTATGGCTACACCTTC. The chain carries TRBV11-2 and TRBJ1-2; the D gene is possibly TRBD1 (6 bases). Germline V gene sequence: CDR1 SGHAT, CDR2 FQNNGV. Trimming left V 6 bases short and J 4 bases short, with 12 bases between. The CDR3 length is 13 residues.

This chain uses TRBV28 with TRBJ1-4; D is perhaps TRBD1 (6 bases). V was shortened by 1 base and J by 0 bases, with 9 bases between the two germline ends. CDR1 is MDHEN and CDR2 is SYDVKM in the germline V gene. The CDR3 is 16 residues long. The CDR3 DNA reads TGTGCCAGCAGTTTATCAGGGGCCGCAACTAATGAAAAACTGTTTTTT. Protein product: CASSLSGAATNEKLFF. Full variable domain (missing parts from reference TRBV28 and TRBJ1-4): DVKVTQSSRYLVKRTGEKVFLECVQDMDHENMFWYRQDPGLGLRLIYFSYDVKMKEKGDIPEGYSVSREKKERFSLILESASTNQTSMYLCASSLSGAATNEKLFFGSGTQLSVL.

The rearrangement joins TRBV2 to TRBJ2-7; TRBD2 aligns across 7 bases. The CDR3 sequence is 15 residues long. J lost 5 bases, V lost 4 bases, and 11 bases had no gene match. Per germline, CDR1 SNHLY and CDR2 FYNNEI. The CDR3 here is CASSVGGRATHEQYF. CDR3 DNA sequence: TGTGCCAGCAGTGTTGGGGGGAGGGCGACGCACGAGCAGTACTTC.

The chain links TRBV6-5 to TRBJ2-3; maybe TRBD1 (6 bases). The CDR3 has 14 amino acids. Germline V lookup: CDR1 MNHEY, CDR2 SVGAGI. The V and J ends lost 4 bases and 4 bases respectively, with 12 bases between them. The CDR3 DNA reads TGTGCCAGCAGTTCAGGGGCCCCGCCAGATACGCAGTATTTT. As protein: CASSSGAPPDTQYF.

The CDR3 region has the DNA TGTGCCAGTAGTATGGGACTAGCGGGAAATGAGCAGTTCTTC. Amino acid sequence: CASSMGLAGNEQFF. The chain links TRBV19 to TRBJ2-1; 13 bases fit TRBD2. Germline CDR1 reads LNHDA; CDR2 reads SQIVND (reference sequence). V shed 3 bases and J 7 bases; nucleotides not matched to a gene: 0. The CDR3 loop spans 14 amino acids.

The rearrangement uses TRBV29-1 and TRBJ2-3; D may be TRBD1 or TRBD2 (5 bases each). The CDR3 contains 12 residues. CDR1 is SQVTM, CDR2 ANQGSEA, per germline. Deletions cut 7 bases from V and 2 bases from J, with 10 bases between. CDR3 amino acids: CSAGTSTDTQYF. The CDR3 nucleotides are TGCAGCGCTGGGACGTCCACAGATACGCAGTATTTT.

V gene TRBV5-8 combines with J gene TRBJ2-5; TRBD2 aligns across 10 bases. The V gene end was trimmed by 1 base and the J gene end by 1 base; junction bases not matched to a gene: 4. Germline lookup yields CDR1 SGHTS and CDR2 YDEGEE. The CDR3 sequence is 16 residues long. CDR3 DNA: TGTGCCAGCAGCTTGTTGTCTAGCGGGGGCCAAGAGACCCAGTACTTC. The encoded protein is CASSLLSSGGQETQYF.

The chain links TRBV4-3 to TRBJ2-3, with TRBD2 identical over 7 bases. Looked up from germline, CDR1 is LGHNA and CDR2 is YSLEER. The CDR3 is 16 residues long. With 4 bases clipped from V and 0 bases from J, the junction kept 7 bases outside the gene matches. CDR3 residues: CASSPSWRGSTDTQYF. CDR3 bases: TGCGCCAGCAGCCCCTCTTGGCGGGGGAGCACAGATACGCAGTATTTT.

This clone has only a few counts. The rearrangement joins TRBV6-5 to TRBJ2-7; D is unresolved. Germline CDR1 reads MNHEY; CDR2 reads SVGAGI. Trimming removed 4 bases from V and 2 bases from J, with 9 bases in between. The CDR3 runs to 13 residues. The CDR3 loop reads CASSSVSPYEQYF. CDR3 bases: TGTGCCAGCAGTTCCGTCTCTCCCTACGAGCAGTACTTC.

This clone has just a few counts. The chain joins TRBV2 to TRBJ1-2; D not resolved. V gave up 8 bases and J gave up 6 bases, with 4 bases separating them. Germline V gene lookup returns CDR1 SNHLY and CDR2 FYNNEI. The CDR3 is 9 residues long. In DNA, the CDR3 is TGTGCCAGCCCTAATGGCTACACCTTC. Protein: CASPNGYTF.

This chain connects TRBV20-1 to TRBJ2-1; D not certain. CDR1 DFQATT and CDR2 SNEGSKA come from the germline V gene (reference sequence). This CDR3 is built from 9 residues. The V and J ends lost 4 bases and 11 bases respectively, with 6 bases between them. The CDR3 loop is CSATRQQFF. The CDR3 bases are TGCAGTGCTACGCGGCAGCAGTTCTTC.

V gene TRBV30 combines with J gene TRBJ2-3; TRBD2 might be the D (6 bases). Germline values: CDR1 GTSNPN, CDR2 SVGIG (reference sequence). Trimming took 5 bases from V and 2 from J, leaving 14 bases between them. This CDR3 is built from 14 residues. The chain's CDR3 is CAWALGGITDTQYF. The CDR3 bases are TGTGCCTGGGCGCTTGGGGGGATCACAGATACGCAGTATTTT.

The CDR3 sequence: CASSYNTDTQYF. As DNA, the CDR3 is TGTGCCAGCAGCTACAACACAGATACGCAGTATTTT. The chain employs TRBV5-4 and TRBJ2-3; D remains ambiguous. Between the trimmed V and J ends, which lost 3 bases and 2 bases, there was a span of 4 bases. Germline CDR1 is SGHNT and CDR2 is YYREEE (reference sequence). This CDR3 is 12 amino acids long.

This clone is classed as medium-sized. The chain couples TRBV2 to TRBJ1-2; D is undetermined. The germline gives CDR1 SNHLY, CDR2 FYNNEI. This CDR3 is 10 amino acids long. The ends were cut back, 5 bases at V and 8 bases at J, with 6 bases in the middle. In DNA form, the CDR3 reads TGTGCCAGCAGTCTCCTGGGCTACACCTTC. Translating it yields CASSLLGYTF.